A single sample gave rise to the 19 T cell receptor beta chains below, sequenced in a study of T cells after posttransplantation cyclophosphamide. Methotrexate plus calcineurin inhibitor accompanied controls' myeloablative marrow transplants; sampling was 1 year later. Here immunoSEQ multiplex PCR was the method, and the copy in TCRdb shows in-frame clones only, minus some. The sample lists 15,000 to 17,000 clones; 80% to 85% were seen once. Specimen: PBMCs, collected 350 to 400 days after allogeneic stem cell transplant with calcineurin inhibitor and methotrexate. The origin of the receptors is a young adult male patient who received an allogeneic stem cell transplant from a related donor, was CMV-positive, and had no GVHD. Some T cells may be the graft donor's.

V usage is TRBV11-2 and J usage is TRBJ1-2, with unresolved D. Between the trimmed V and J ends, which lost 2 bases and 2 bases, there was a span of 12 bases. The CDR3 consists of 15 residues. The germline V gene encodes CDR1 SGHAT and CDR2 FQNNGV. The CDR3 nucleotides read TGTGCCAGCAGCTTAAGTGGTCGCCAGAACTATGGCTACACCTTC. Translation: CASSLSGRQNYGYTF.

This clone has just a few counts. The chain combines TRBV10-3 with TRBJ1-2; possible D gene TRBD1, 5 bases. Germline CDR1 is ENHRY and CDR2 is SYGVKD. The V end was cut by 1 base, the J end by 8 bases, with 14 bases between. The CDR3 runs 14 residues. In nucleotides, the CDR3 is TGTGCCATCAGTGAGTTGGAGGGGAAGGGAGGCTACACCTTC. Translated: CAISELEGKGGYTF.

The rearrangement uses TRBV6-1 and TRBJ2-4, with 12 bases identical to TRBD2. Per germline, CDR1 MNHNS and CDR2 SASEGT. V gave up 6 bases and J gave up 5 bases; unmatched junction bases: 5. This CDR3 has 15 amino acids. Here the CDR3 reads CASRLLAGGQNIQYF. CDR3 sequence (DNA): TGTGCCAGCAGGTTACTAGCGGGAGGCCAAAACATTCAGTACTTC.

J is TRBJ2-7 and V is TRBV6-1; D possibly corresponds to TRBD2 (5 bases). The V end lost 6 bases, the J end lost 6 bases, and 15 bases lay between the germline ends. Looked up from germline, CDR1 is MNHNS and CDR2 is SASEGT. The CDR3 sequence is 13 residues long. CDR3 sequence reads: CASSQTRRSEQYF. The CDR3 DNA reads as TGTGCCAGCAGCCAAACCCGGAGGAGCGAGCAGTACTTC.

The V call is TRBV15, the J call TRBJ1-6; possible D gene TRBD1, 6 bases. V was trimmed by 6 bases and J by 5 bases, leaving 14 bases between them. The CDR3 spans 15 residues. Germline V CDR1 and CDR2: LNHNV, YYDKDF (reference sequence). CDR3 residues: CATRATGSNNSPLHF. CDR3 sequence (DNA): TGTGCCACCAGAGCCACAGGGAGCAATAATTCACCCCTCCACTTT.

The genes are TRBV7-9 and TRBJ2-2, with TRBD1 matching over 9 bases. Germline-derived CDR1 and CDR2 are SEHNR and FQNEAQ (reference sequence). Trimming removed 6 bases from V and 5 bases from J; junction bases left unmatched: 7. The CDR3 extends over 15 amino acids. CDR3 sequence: CASRPPGQGTGELFF. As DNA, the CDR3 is TGTGCCAGCAGACCCCCGGGACAGGGTACCGGGGAGCTGTTTTTT.

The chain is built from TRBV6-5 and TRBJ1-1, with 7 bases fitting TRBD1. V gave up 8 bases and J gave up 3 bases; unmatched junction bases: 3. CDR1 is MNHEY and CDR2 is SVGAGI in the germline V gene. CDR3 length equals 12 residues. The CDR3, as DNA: TGTGCCAGCCGGGACAGACACACTGAAGCTTTCTTT. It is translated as CASRDRHTEAFF.

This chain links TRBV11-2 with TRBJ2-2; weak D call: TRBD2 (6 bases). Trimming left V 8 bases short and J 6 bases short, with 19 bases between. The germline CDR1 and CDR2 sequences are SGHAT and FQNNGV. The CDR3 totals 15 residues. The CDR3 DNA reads TGTGCCAGCGCCGGGGTGGTAGCGGCCCCCGGGGAGCTGTTTTTT. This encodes CASAGVVAAPGELFF.

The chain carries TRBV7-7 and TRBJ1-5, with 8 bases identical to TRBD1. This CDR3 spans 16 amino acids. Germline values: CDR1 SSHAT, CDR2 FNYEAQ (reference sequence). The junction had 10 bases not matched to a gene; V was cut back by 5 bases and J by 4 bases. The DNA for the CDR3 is TGTGCCAGCAGCCACAGGGGGACAGTATGGAATCAGCCCCAGCATTTT. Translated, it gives CASSHRGTVWNQPQHF.

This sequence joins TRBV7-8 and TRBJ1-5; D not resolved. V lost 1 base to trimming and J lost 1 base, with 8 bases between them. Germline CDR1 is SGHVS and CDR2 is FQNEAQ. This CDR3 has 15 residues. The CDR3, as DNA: TGTGCCAGCAGCTTAGGAGGGAGAAGCAATCAGCCCCAGCATTTT. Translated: CASSLGGRSNQPQHF. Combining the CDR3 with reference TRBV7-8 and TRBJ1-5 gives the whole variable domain GAGVSQSPRYKVAKRGQDVALRCDPISGHVSLFWYQQALGQGPEFLTYFQNEAQLDKSGLPSDRFFAERPEGSVSTLKIQRTQQEDSAVYLCASSLGGRSNQPQHFGDGTRLSIL.

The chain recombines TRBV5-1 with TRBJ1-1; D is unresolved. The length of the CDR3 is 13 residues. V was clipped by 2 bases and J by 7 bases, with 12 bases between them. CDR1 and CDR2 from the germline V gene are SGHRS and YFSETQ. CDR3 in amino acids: CASSLGFRDEAFF. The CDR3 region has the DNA TGCGCCAGCAGCTTAGGGTTTCGGGATGAAGCTTTCTTT.

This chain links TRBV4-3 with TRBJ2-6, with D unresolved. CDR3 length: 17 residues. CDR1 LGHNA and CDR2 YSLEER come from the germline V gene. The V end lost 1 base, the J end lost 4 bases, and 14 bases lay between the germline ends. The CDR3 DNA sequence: TGCGCCAGCAGCCAAGGTCCCGGAGACTCGGGGGCCAACGTCCTGACTTTC. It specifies CASSQGPGDSGANVLTF.

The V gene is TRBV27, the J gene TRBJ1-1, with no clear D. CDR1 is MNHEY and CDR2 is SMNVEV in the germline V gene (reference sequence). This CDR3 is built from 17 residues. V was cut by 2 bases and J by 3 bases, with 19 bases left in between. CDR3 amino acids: CASSLNPSTFLDTEAFF. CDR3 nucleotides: TGTGCCAGCAGTTTAAACCCATCCACCTTTCTAGACACTGAAGCTTTCTTT.

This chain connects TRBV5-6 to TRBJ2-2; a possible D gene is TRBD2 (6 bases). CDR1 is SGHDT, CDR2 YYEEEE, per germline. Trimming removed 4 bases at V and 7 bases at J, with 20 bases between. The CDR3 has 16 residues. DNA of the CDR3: TGTGCCAGCAGCATACCGTCCGGGCCCGGGGGCGGGGAGCTGTTTTTT. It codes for CASSIPSGPGGGELFF.

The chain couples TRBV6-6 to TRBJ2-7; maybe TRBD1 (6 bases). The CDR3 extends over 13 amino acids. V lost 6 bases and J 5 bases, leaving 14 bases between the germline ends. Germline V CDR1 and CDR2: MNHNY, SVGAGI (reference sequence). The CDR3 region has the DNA TGTGCCAGCAGCGTAAAAACAGGGAACGAGCAGTACTTC. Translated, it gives CASSVKTGNEQYF.

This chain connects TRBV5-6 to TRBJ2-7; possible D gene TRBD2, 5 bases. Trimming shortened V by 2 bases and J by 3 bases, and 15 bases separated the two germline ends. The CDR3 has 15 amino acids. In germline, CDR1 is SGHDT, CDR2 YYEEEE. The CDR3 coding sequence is TGTGCCAGCAGCTTTCCTAGCAGCGGCAGCTACGAGCAGTACTTC. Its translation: CASSFPSSGSYEQYF.

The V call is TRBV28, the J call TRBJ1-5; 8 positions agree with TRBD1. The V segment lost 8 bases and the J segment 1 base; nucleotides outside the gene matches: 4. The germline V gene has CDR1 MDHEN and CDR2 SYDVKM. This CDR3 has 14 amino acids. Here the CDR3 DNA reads TGTGCCAGCGACGGACAGGGCAGCAATCAGCCCCAGCATTTT. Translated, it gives CASDGQGSNQPQHF.

CDR3 bases: TGCGCCAGCAGCCAAGCCAGTTCTGGGGCCAACGTCCTGACTTTC. Amino acid sequence: CASSQASSGANVLTF. This chain joins TRBV4-1 and TRBJ2-6, with D unresolved. Trimming left V 1 base short and J 1 base short, with 5 bases between. CDR3 size: 15 residues. CDR1 MGHRA and CDR2 YSYEKL come from the germline V gene.

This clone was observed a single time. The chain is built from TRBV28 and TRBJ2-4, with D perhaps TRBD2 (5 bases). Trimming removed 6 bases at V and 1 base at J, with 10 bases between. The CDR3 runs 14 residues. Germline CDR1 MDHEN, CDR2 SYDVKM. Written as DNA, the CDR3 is TGTGCCAGCAGCCGGGGAGCGGCCAAAAACATTCAGTACTTC. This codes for CASSRGAAKNIQYF.